The 2 T cell receptor beta chains listed next were all sequenced from one sample in a study of T cells after yellow fever vaccination. Via MiXCR, TCRdb re-called the 5' RACE reads, giving one row per CDR3 protein. This table has just under 600,000 distinct CDR3 sequences, 13% appearing once. The sample in question was PBMCs, obtained on the day of the yellow fever booster vaccination. The receptor set was obtained from a man aged 25-40 years who received the YFV17D yellow fever vaccine.

This clonotype occurred a few times. The J gene is TRBJ2-4, the V gene TRBV20-1; D is perhaps TRBD1 or TRBD2 (5 bases each). CDR1 and CDR2 from the germline V gene are DFQATT and SNEGSKA (reference sequence). V dropped 0 bases and J dropped 8 bases, with 11 bases sitting between them. This CDR3 spans 13 amino acids. The CDR3 protein is CSAREEGTDIQYF. The CDR3 region has the DNA TGCAGTGCTAGAGAAGAGGGGACGGACATTCAGTACTTC.

The V and J genes are TRBV6-2 or TRBV6-3 and TRBJ2-2; D uncertain. Trimming shortened V by 0 bases and J by 6 bases, and 8 bases separated the two germline ends. The CDR3 length is 14 residues. Germline V gene data show CDR1 as MNHEY and CDR2 as SVGEGT. CDR3 in DNA: TGTGCCAGCAGTTACTCGAAGGTGGCCGGGGAGCTGTTTTTT. Amino acid sequence: CASSYSKVAGELFF.